These T cell receptor beta chains were read from a single sample in a study of blood T cell repertoires in COVID-19. Libraries were prepared by immunoSEQ multiplex PCR; TCRdb keeps only in-frame clonotypes and omits some of them. The sample consists of hundreds of thousands of clones, around 91% of them appearing once. The sample consisted of peripheral blood. The source is a woman aged 18-29 years who had recovered from COVID-19. CDR3s include the opening cysteine and the closing phenylalanine or tryptophan. A D gene is named only where the DNA matches it firmly. The size field is filled for only some rows; it gives once, few, many or a size class.

V	J	D	size	CDR3	DNA
TRBV7-8	TRBJ2-1	TRBD2	.	CASSFGAGDEQFF	TGTGCCAGCAGCTTTGGGGCGGGGGATGAGCAGTTCTTC
TRBV30	TRBJ2-5	TRBD1	few	CAWVMGQQETQYF	TGTGCCTGGGTAATGGGACAGCAAGAGACCCAGTACTTC
TRBV5-6	TRBJ2-1	.	.	CASSLVPSYNEQFF	TGTGCCAGCAGCTTGGTTCCATCCTACAATGAGCAGTTCTTC
TRBV11-2	TRBJ2-5	TRBD1	.	CASSSDRASETQYF	TGTGCCAGCAGCTCGGACAGGGCGAGTGAGACCCAGTACTTC
TRBV7-9	TRBJ1-6	.	.	CASSTTTERSGALHF	TGTGCCAGCAGCACGACGACAGAGCGCTCGGGGGCCCTCCACTTT
TRBV21-1	TRBJ1-4	.	.	CASSDEGQGESKSYEKLFF	TGTGCCAGCAGCGACGAAGGACAGGGGGAGTCTAAATCTTACGAAAAACTGTTTTTT
TRBV11-2	TRBJ2-1	.	.	CASSLGGSSYNEQFF	TGTGCCAGCAGCTTAGGAGGGAGCTCCTACAATGAGCAGTTCTTC
TRBV30	TRBJ2-1	.	.	CAWNRNEQFF	TGTGCCTGGAATCGCAATGAGCAGTTCTTC
TRBV7-8	TRBJ2-3	TRBD2	once	CASSSPRAGVSTDTQYF	TGTGCCAGCAGCTCCCCCCGAGCGGGAGTCAGTACAGATACGCAGTATTTT
TRBV14	TRBJ2-1	.	.	CASSQERLGEQFF	TGTGCCAGCAGCCAAGAGAGACTAGGCGAGCAGTTCTTC
TRBV5-1	TRBJ2-1	TRBD2	.	CASSPGLAGVNEQFF	TGCGCCAGCAGCCCTGGACTAGCGGGAGTTAATGAGCAGTTCTTC
TRBV5-1	TRBJ2-2	TRBD1	.	CASSWTGAGELFF	TGCGCCAGCAGCTGGACAGGGGCCGGGGAGCTGTTTTTT
TRBV6-5	TRBJ1-1	.	.	CASSYSELREEAFF	TGTGCCAGCAGTTACTCCGAGTTGCGTGAAGAAGCTTTCTTT
TRBV14	TRBJ2-3	.	.	CASSWLARDTQYF	TGTGCCAGCAGCTGGCTAGCAAGGGATACGCAGTATTTT
TRBV5-4	TRBJ2-2	.	once	CASSPGFRQNTGELFF	TGTGCCAGCAGCCCTGGGTTCAGGCAGAACACCGGGGAGCTGTTTTTT
TRBV6-2/TRBV6-3	TRBJ2-1	TRBD2	.	CASSFSSGGANEQFF	TGTGCCAGCAGCTTTTCTAGCGGGGGGGCAAATGAGCAGTTCTTC
TRBV27	TRBJ1-4	TRBD1	.	CASSLSETGGEKLFF	TGTGCCAGCAGTTTATCGGAGACAGGGGGTGAAAAACTGTTTTTT
TRBV6-5	TRBJ2-1	.	once	CASSYSISGNEQFF	TGTGCCAGCAGTTACTCGATATCGGGGAATGAGCAGTTCTTC
TRBV6-2/TRBV6-3	TRBJ1-5	.	.	CASSFITGSNQPQHF	TGTGCCAGCAGTTTTATCACAGGGAGCAATCAGCCCCAGCATTTT
TRBV5-4	TRBJ2-1	TRBD2	.	CASSDEPLAGGEQFF	TGTGCCAGCAGCGACGAGCCACTAGCGGGAGGGGAGCAGTTCTTC
TRBV7-2	TRBJ1-6	.	.	CASSLATSGGTLHF	TGTGCCAGCAGCTTAGCGACATCGGGGGGAACCCTCCACTTT
TRBV18	TRBJ2-3	TRBD1	.	CASSPTGSTDTQYF	TGTGCCAGCTCACCGACAGGGTCTACAGATACGCAGTATTTT
TRBV7-9	TRBJ1-6	TRBD1	.	CATKTGTGDNSPLHF	TGTGCCACAAAAACCGGGACAGGGGATAATTCACCCCTCCACTTT
TRBV7-2	TRBJ2-3	TRBD2	once	CASSLGVSGHTDTQYF	TGTGCCAGCAGCTTAGGGGTTAGCGGGCACACAGATACGCAGTATTTT
TRBV7-9	TRBJ1-3	.	.	CASSLGARVAGNTIYF	TGTGCCAGCAGCTTAGGGGCGCGTGTAGCTGGAAACACCATATATTTT
TRBV5-1	TRBJ1-1	.	.	CASSSGSGLNTEAFF	TGCGCCAGCAGCTCGGGATCGGGGTTGAACACTGAAGCTTTCTTT
TRBV7-2	TRBJ2-5	TRBD2	.	CASSPRRGLAAQETQYF	TGTGCCAGCAGCCCACGGCGTGGACTAGCAGCTCAAGAGACCCAGTACTTC
TRBV19	TRBJ1-4	.	.	CASSRESTTNEKLFF	TGTGCCAGCTCTCGAGAGAGTACAACTAATGAAAAACTGTTTTTT
TRBV7-7	TRBJ1-4	.	.	CASSPLRLGSEKLFF	TGTGCCAGCAGCCCTTTGAGGTTGGGGAGCGAAAAACTGTTTTTT
TRBV19	TRBJ1-1	.	.	CASSIVSGTEAFF	TGTGCCAGTAGTATAGTCTCGGGGACTGAAGCTTTCTTT
TRBV6-1	TRBJ1-2	.	.	CASSELRSYGYTF	TGTGCCAGCAGTGAACTCCGGTCCTATGGCTACACCTTC
TRBV4-1	TRBJ1-4	.	.	CASSPLGGNEKLFF	TGCGCCAGCAGCCCGTTGGGAGGGAATGAAAAACTGTTTTTT
TRBV6-5	TRBJ2-5	TRBD2	.	CASSRTSALGETQYF	TGTGCCAGCAGCCGGACTAGCGCTTTAGGGGAGACCCAGTACTTC
TRBV5-4	TRBJ2-5	.	.	CASSPGQTQETQYF	TGTGCCAGCAGCCCCGGACAGACCCAAGAGACCCAGTACTTC
TRBV29-1	TRBJ1-4	TRBD1	.	CSVRDRGDEKLFF	TGCAGCGTTAGGGACAGGGGAGATGAAAAACTGTTTTTT
TRBV5-5	TRBJ2-2	TRBD1	few	CASSFRTGNTGELFF	TGTGCCAGCAGCTTCCGGACAGGGAACACCGGGGAGCTGTTTTTT
TRBV4-3	TRBJ2-1	TRBD1	.	CASSQDLWGQSYNEQFF	TGCGCCAGCAGCCAAGATTTGTGGGGACAGAGCTACAATGAGCAGTTCTTC
TRBV6-2/TRBV6-3	TRBJ2-5	.	.	CASSQRTGKETQYF	TGTGCCAGCAGCCAGAGAACGGGGAAGGAGACCCAGTACTTC
TRBV6-5	TRBJ1-3	.	.	CASSYAQGTAGNTIYF	TGTGCCAGCAGTTACGCGCAGGGAACTGCTGGAAACACCATATATTTT
TRBV5-8	TRBJ2-3	.	.	CASSLEGATTDTQYF	TGTGCCAGCAGCTTGGAGGGAGCGACCACAGATACGCAGTATTTT
TRBV15	TRBJ2-4	TRBD2	once	CATSRALAGGTKNIQYF	TGTGCCACCAGCAGAGCCCTAGCGGGGGGAACCAAAAACATTCAGTACTTC
TRBV18	TRBJ2-5	.	many	CASSPPNSQTIQETQYF	TGTGCCAGCTCACCACCGAACTCACAGACAATACAAGAGACCCAGTACTTC
TRBV10-2	TRBJ2-1	TRBD2	.	CASSELGGGPGEQFF	TGCGCCAGCAGTGAGCTCGGGGGAGGGCCTGGTGAGCAGTTCTTC
TRBV7-8	TRBJ2-5	TRBD2	.	CASSGAPAGVETQYF	TGTGCCAGCAGCGGGGCACCAGCGGGGGTGGAGACCCAGTACTTC
TRBV4-1	TRBJ1-5	.	.	CASSQVRGTQPQHF	TGCGCCAGCAGCCAAGTCAGGGGCACTCAGCCCCAGCATTTT
TRBV18	TRBJ1-2	.	once	CASSPIENGYTF	TGTGCCAGCTCACCTATAGAGAATGGCTACACCTTC
TRBV5-1	TRBJ2-3	TRBD2	.	CASSSGRGLLNTDTQYF	TGCGCCAGCAGCAGCGGCCGGGGACTACTCAACACAGATACGCAGTATTTT
TRBV6-2/TRBV6-3	TRBJ1-1	.	.	CASSYPNAVTEAFF	TGTGCCAGCAGTTACCCCAACGCGGTCACTGAAGCTTTCTTT
TRBV7-2	TRBJ2-4	.	.	CASSDVSRGAKNIQYF	TGTGCCAGCTCCGACGTGAGTAGGGGGGCCAAAAACATTCAGTACTTC
TRBV6-5	TRBJ2-5	TRBD1	.	CASRKTGEETQYF	TGTGCCAGCAGAAAGACAGGGGAAGAGACCCAGTACTTC
TRBV3-1/TRBV3-2	TRBJ1-2	.	.	CASSQDPVGPTLTNYTF	TGTGCCAGCAGCCAAGATCCCGTGGGGCCTACCCTTACCAACTACACCTTC
TRBV19	TRBJ2-2	.	.	CASSIDGGYTGELFF	TGTGCCAGTAGTATAGACGGCGGCTACACCGGGGAGCTGTTTTTT
TRBV24-1	TRBJ1-1	TRBD1	.	CATSDDRGEAFF	TGTGCCACCAGTGATGACAGGGGGGAAGCTTTCTTT
TRBV4-1	TRBJ2-2	TRBD2	.	CASSRHSGRNTGELFF	TGCGCCAGCAGCCGCCATAGCGGGAGGAACACCGGGGAGCTGTTTTTT
TRBV6-5	TRBJ1-2	.	.	CASRFATYGYTF	TGTGCCAGCAGATTTGCTACCTATGGCTACACCTTC
TRBV6-2/TRBV6-3	TRBJ1-1	TRBD1	.	CASSRGDRRNTEAFF	TGTGCCAGCAGTCGTGGGGACAGGAGGAACACTGAAGCTTTCTTT